Included here is one TCR beta chain sequence, with context. The CDR3 has 15 residues. J gave up 3 bases and V 3 bases, and 2 bases lay outside the gene matches. The germline V gene encodes CDR1 SEHNR and CDR2 FQNEAQ (reference sequence). This specimen belongs to a study of control samples from healthy donors and cancer patients. Measured with immunoSEQ multiplex PCR; TCRdb has only the in-frame clones, and not every one. The data contain 70,000 or so clones, just under 90% of them singletons. Sequenced sample: PBMCs. V is TRBV7-9 and J is TRBJ1-2; 12 bases map to TRBD1. The receptor was derived from a man aged 55 to 70 with lung cancer. CDR3 sequence (DNA): TGTGCCAGCAGCTTCGGGACAGGGGGCGACTATGGCTACACCTTC. Amino acid sequence: CASSFGTGGDYGYTF. Based on the CDR3 plus reference TRBV7-9 and TRBJ1-2, the full variable domain is DTGVSQNPRHKITKRGQNVTFRCDPISEHNRLYWYRQTLGQGPEFLTYFQNEAQLEKSRLLSDRFSAERPKGSFSTLEIQRTEQGDSAMYLCASSFGTGGDYGYTFGSGTRLTVV.